This TCR beta chain was captured in a study of blood T cell repertoires in COVID-19. Study-wide background: Spain, Italy and the United States supplied samples that represented acute and convalescent COVID-19. Nucleic acid was either cDNA or gDNA, and it came from T cells, B-cell-depleted T cells, or PBMCs.

This CDR3 spans 14 amino acids. Trimming left V 2 bases short and J 6 bases short, with 10 bases between. CDR1 and CDR2 (germline): MRHNA, SNTAGT. Original handling: Amplification from reference gene primers served as the basis for estimated nucleated cell counts. Sequencing used immunoSEQ multiplex PCR; TCRdb keeps in-frame clones, though not all of them. The V and J calls and clone size were taken over from that table, and D and trimming were inferred from the DNA. The data contain fewer than 200,000 clones, roughly four fifths of them singletons. The sequence was collected from a middle-aged man who had recovered from COVID-19. This chain uses TRBV6-4 with TRBJ2-2, with D uncertain. Sequenced input: peripheral blood. CDR3 amino acids: CASSDIFRAGELFF. CDR3 bases: TGTGCCAGCAGTGACATCTTTCGGGCCGGGGAGCTGTTTTTT.